The sample holds many counts of the clone carrying this T cell receptor beta chain. Its antigen is not identified. The sample is drawn from a study of blood T cells in healthy people across ages. Trimming shortened V by 8 bases and J by 3 bases, and 14 bases separated the two germline ends. This CDR3 spans 14 amino acids. Germline assignment: CDR1 SGHTA and CDR2 FQGNSA. Each sample provided at least 5.5 micrograms of extracted total RNA. Together with a sample-barcoded 5' primer, a J-beta primer mix was included in a second PCR lasting roughly 6 to 12 cycles. The authors tagged each cDNA molecule using a template-switch adaptor with 12 random nucleotides. TCRdb fed the 5' RACE reads into MiXCR, producing one record per CDR3 protein. The table lists roughly 1.5 million distinct CDR3 sequences, less than 45% of them singletons. Overall study findings and caveats: The recorded TCR beta diversity per million T cells decreased in a roughly linear manner with age.

The V and J genes are TRBV7-2 and TRBJ2-1; the D gene is possibly TRBD1 (5 bases). The receptor comes from a woman aged 18-30 years in good health. Sequencing was carried out using blood. The CDR3 DNA reads TGTGCCAGCTCCGGTGGGGCGTACTACAATGAGCAGTTCTTC. This sequence encodes CASSGGAYYNEQFF.